Listed here is a single TCR beta chain. This specimen belongs to a study of blood T cell repertoires in COVID-19. The overall study: Samples of COVID-19 (acute and convalescent) were obtained from the United States, Italy and Spain. The cDNA or gDNA used as material had been derived from T cells, B-cell-depleted T cells, or PBMCs.

Source study methods: Counts of nucleated cells, estimated from reference gene primer amplification, were obtained. Measured with immunoSEQ multiplex PCR; TCRdb has only the in-frame clones, and not every one. V, J and clone size reflect that table, while D and trimming were determined from the DNA. The data contain tens of thousands of clones, around 90% of them singletons. Trimming removed 3 bases from V and 3 bases from J; junction bases left unmatched: 6. The germline gives CDR1 SGHRS, CDR2 YFSETQ. The CDR3 contains 16 residues. The origin of this receptor is a human donor in a cohort sampled during active COVID-19. This chain connects TRBV5-1 to TRBJ2-3, with TRBD2 identical over 11 bases. Sequencing was done on a sample of peripheral blood. In nucleotides, the CDR3 is TGCGCCAGCAGCTGGGGAACTAGCGGGAGTACAGATACGCAGTATTTT. Translated: CASSWGTSGSTDTQYF.